These 2 T cell receptor beta chains were all obtained from the same sample, sequenced in a study of cytomegalovirus exposure and HLA in healthy donors. The assay was immunoSEQ multiplex PCR, and TCRdb's table has in-frame clones only and misses some. Among 130,000 or so clones listed, approximately 90% were seen once. The sample taken for sequencing was PBMCs. These receptors were taken from a woman aged 18-29 years in good health and CMV-seronegative.

V usage is TRBV7-3 and J usage is TRBJ2-3, with D maybe TRBD2 (5 bases). V was trimmed by 5 bases and J by 2 bases, leaving 11 bases between them. Germline V gene sequence: CDR1 SGHTA, CDR2 FQGTGA. CDR3 length: 14 residues. Here the CDR3 DNA reads TGTGCCAGCAGCCAGCGGACCAACACAGATACGCAGTATTTT. This gives the protein CASSQRTNTDTQYF.

This chain uses TRBV5-6 with TRBJ2-3; 10 bases are shared with TRBD1. Trimming cost V 4 bases and J 8 bases; bases outside gene matches: 7. The CDR3 contains 14 residues. CDR1 is SGHDT, CDR2 YYEEEE, per germline. The CDR3: CASSEGQGRGTQYF. DNA for the CDR3: TGTGCCAGCAGCGAGGGACAGGGGAGGGGTACGCAGTATTTT.